Listed below are T cell receptor beta chains from one sample, sequenced in a study of T cells after yellow fever vaccination. From the 5' RACE reads, TCRdb called clonotypes with MiXCR, one entry per CDR3 protein. The data show 340,000 or so distinct CDR3 sequences, around 13% seen once. Sequenced material: CD4+ T cells sorted from PBMCs, taken 15 days after the yellow fever booster vaccination. The source is a man in his late teens or twenties who received the YFV17D yellow fever vaccine. Each CDR3 is given with its conserved first and last residue. D genes are given only for firm matches. Some rows mark clone size as missing; the rest say once, few, many or name a class of expanded clone.

clone_size: many
j_call: TRBJ2-3
v_call: TRBV6-2/TRBV6-3
d_call: NA
cdr3_nt: TGTGCCAGCAGTTCCGGACAGAGAGGTGTCACAGATACGCAGTATTTT
cdr3_aa: CASSSGQRGVTDTQYF

clone_size: NA
j_call: TRBJ1-6
v_call: TRBV3-1
d_call: NA
cdr3_nt: TGTGCCAGCAGCCCCGCGTATAATTCACCCCTCCACTTT
cdr3_aa: CASSPAYNSPLHF

clone_size: few
j_call: TRBJ2-2
v_call: TRBV7-2
d_call: TRBD2
cdr3_nt: TGTGCCACCCGAGCGGGGGGCCCCTTGCTGTTTTTT
cdr3_aa: CATRAGGPLLFF

clone_size: few
j_call: TRBJ2-2
v_call: TRBV10-3
d_call: NA
cdr3_nt: TGTGCCATCAGCAGGGTTGACACCGGGGAGCTGTTTTTT
cdr3_aa: CAISRVDTGELFF

clone_size: few
j_call: TRBJ1-2
v_call: TRBV12-3/TRBV12-4
d_call: TRBD1
cdr3_nt: TGTGCCAGCAGTTTAATGGGACAGGGGACCTATGGCTACACCTTC
cdr3_aa: CASSLMGQGTYGYTF

clone_size: NA
j_call: TRBJ1-2
v_call: TRBV3-1
d_call: TRBD1
cdr3_nt: TGTGCCAGCAGCTCGCTGACAGGGCGGGCTGGCTACACCTTC
cdr3_aa: CASSSLTGRAGYTF

clone_size: few
j_call: TRBJ1-6
v_call: TRBV21-1
d_call: NA
cdr3_nt: TGTGCCAGCAACCCCGCCGGGGACTCACCCCTCCACTTT
cdr3_aa: CASNPAGDSPLHF

clone_size: NA
j_call: TRBJ1-1
v_call: TRBV27
d_call: NA
cdr3_nt: TGTGCCAGCTCCCGAGGGGGATGGACTGAAGCTTTCTTT
cdr3_aa: CASSRGGWTEAFF

clone_size: few
j_call: TRBJ2-7
v_call: TRBV12-3/TRBV12-4
d_call: NA
cdr3_nt: TGTGCCAGCAAAACCAGGGGTTCCGAGCAGTACTTC
cdr3_aa: CASKTRGSEQYF

clone_size: NA
j_call: TRBJ2-5
v_call: TRBV12-3/TRBV12-4
d_call: TRBD1
cdr3_nt: TGTGCCAGCAGTTCCTACAGGGGTTGGGAGACCCAGTACTTC
cdr3_aa: CASSSYRGWETQYF

clone_size: NA
j_call: TRBJ2-1
v_call: TRBV7-2
d_call: TRBD1
cdr3_nt: TGTGCCAGCAGCTTAGGGACAGGGTGGAGTGAGCAGTTCTTC
cdr3_aa: CASSLGTGWSEQFF

clone_size: NA
j_call: TRBJ2-3
v_call: TRBV5-1
d_call: NA
cdr3_nt: TGCGCCACTAACCCCGGGCAGTCGACAGATACGCAGTATTTT
cdr3_aa: CATNPGQSTDTQYF

clone_size: NA
j_call: TRBJ2-3
v_call: TRBV6-5
d_call: NA
cdr3_nt: TGTGCCAGCAGTTACGTTGACAACACAGATACGCAGTATTTT
cdr3_aa: CASSYVDNTDTQYF

clone_size: NA
j_call: TRBJ2-1
v_call: TRBV4-2
d_call: TRBD2
cdr3_nt: TGTGCCAGCAGCCAAGGACTAGCGGGGTCGTCCTACAATGAGCAGTTCTTC
cdr3_aa: CASSQGLAGSSYNEQFF

clone_size: few
j_call: TRBJ2-3
v_call: TRBV6-2/TRBV6-3
d_call: NA
cdr3_nt: TGTGCCAGCAGTTACTCGACCGGCTATCCGCCGTATTTT
cdr3_aa: CASSYSTGYPPYF

clone_size: few
j_call: TRBJ1-3
v_call: TRBV6-5
d_call: NA
cdr3_nt: TGTGCCAGCATCCCCGCAGCGGGCTCTGGAAACACCATATATTTT
cdr3_aa: CASIPAAGSGNTIYF

clone_size: many
j_call: TRBJ2-1
v_call: TRBV7-2
d_call: TRBD1
cdr3_nt: TGTGCCAGCAGCTTCGACAGGGGTGGGGGTGAGCAGTTCTTC
cdr3_aa: CASSFDRGGGEQFF

clone_size: NA
j_call: TRBJ2-7
v_call: TRBV5-1
d_call: NA
cdr3_nt: TGCGCCAGCAGCTTGGGAGGGTATCTTGACGAGCAGTACTTC
cdr3_aa: CASSLGGYLDEQYF

clone_size: NA
j_call: TRBJ1-2
v_call: TRBV5-4
d_call: TRBD1
cdr3_nt: TGTGCCAGCAGCTGGAGGAGGGACAGGGGGCCCCGGTCGAACTATGGCTACACCTTC
cdr3_aa: CASSWRRDRGPRSNYGYTF

clone_size: NA
j_call: TRBJ2-7
v_call: TRBV11-2
d_call: TRBD1
cdr3_nt: TGTGCCAGCATCCCCCTGCCCAGGGGGCGAAAAGAGCAGTACTTC
cdr3_aa: CASIPLPRGRKEQYF

clone_size: few
j_call: TRBJ1-2
v_call: TRBV4-1
d_call: TRBD1
cdr3_nt: TGCGCCAGCAGCCACCTGACAGGGGAAGGCTACACCTTC
cdr3_aa: CASSHLTGEGYTF

clone_size: many
j_call: TRBJ2-2
v_call: TRBV10-3
d_call: TRBD2
cdr3_nt: TGTGCCATCAGTGATACTAGCGGGGGCACCGGGGAGCTGTTTTTT
cdr3_aa: CAISDTSGGTGELFF

clone_size: NA
j_call: TRBJ1-6
v_call: TRBV28
d_call: TRBD1
cdr3_nt: TGTGCCAGCAGTTTATACGGACAGGGGATAGTAACCTATAATTCACCCCTCCACTTT
cdr3_aa: CASSLYGQGIVTYNSPLHF

clone_size: few
j_call: TRBJ2-5
v_call: TRBV7-2
d_call: TRBD2
cdr3_nt: TGTGCCAGCAGCGGACTAGCGGGTGAGACCCAGTACTTC
cdr3_aa: CASSGLAGETQYF

clone_size: few
j_call: TRBJ2-2
v_call: TRBV24-1
d_call: NA
cdr3_nt: TGTGCCACCAGTGATTTCACCGGGGAGCTGTTTTTT
cdr3_aa: CATSDFTGELFF

clone_size: NA
j_call: TRBJ2-1
v_call: TRBV20-1
d_call: TRBD2
cdr3_nt: TGCAGTGCTATAGGGACTACTTACAATGAGCAGTTCTTC
cdr3_aa: CSAIGTTYNEQFF

clone_size: few
j_call: TRBJ2-6
v_call: TRBV14
d_call: NA
cdr3_nt: TGTGCCAGCAGCCATACAGGCGGGGCCAACGTCCTGACTTTC
cdr3_aa: CASSHTGGANVLTF

clone_size: few
j_call: TRBJ1-3
v_call: TRBV7-9
d_call: NA
cdr3_nt: TGTGCCAGCAGCTCAGGGGATTACTCTGGAAACACCATATATTTT
cdr3_aa: CASSSGDYSGNTIYF

clone_size: NA
j_call: TRBJ1-1
v_call: TRBV7-2
d_call: NA
cdr3_nt: TGTGCCAGCAGCACCAACGCCCAAGTGCAAGCTTTCTTT
cdr3_aa: CASSTNAQVQAFF

clone_size: few
j_call: TRBJ1-2
v_call: TRBV7-2
d_call: NA
cdr3_nt: TGTGCCAGCAGCTTTGGGATCCGGGGACAAGATTATGGCTACACCTTC
cdr3_aa: CASSFGIRGQDYGYTF

clone_size: NA
j_call: TRBJ2-1
v_call: TRBV6-2/TRBV6-3
d_call: TRBD2
cdr3_nt: TGTGCCAGCAGAAACCCGGGACTAGCGGGGGGATCGACTAATGAGCAGTTCTTC
cdr3_aa: CASRNPGLAGGSTNEQFF